These 26 T cell receptor beta chains originate from one sample sequenced in a study of blood T cell repertoires in COVID-19. Clones were sequenced by immunoSEQ multiplex PCR, and TCRdb holds only the in-frame ones, with some missing. The sample yields roughly 120,000 clones, about two thirds seen once. Sequences were obtained from peripheral blood. Receptor source: a human donor with acute or convalescent COVID-19. The donor label of this sample is uncertain.

V gene TRBV7-2 combines with J gene TRBJ2-7; D possibly corresponds to TRBD1 (6 bases). V lost 6 bases and J 0 bases, leaving 12 bases between the germline ends. CDR1 is SGHTA, CDR2 FQGNSA, per germline. CDR3 size: 14 residues. CDR3: CASSQGSSSYEQYF. The CDR3 DNA is TGTGCCAGCAGTCAGGGGTCAAGCTCCTACGAGCAGTACTTC.

This chain links TRBV3-1 (or the pseudogene TRBV3-2) with TRBJ1-1, with 7 bases identical to TRBD1. Trimming at V came to 1 base and at J to 4 bases, leaving 3 bases not matched to a gene. The CDR3 runs 14 residues. CDR1 and CDR2 (germline): LGHDT, YNNKEL (reference sequence). The CDR3 DNA sequence: TGTGCCAGCAGCCAAGGACAGGGTGGCACTGAAGCTTTCTTT. Translated: CASSQGQGGTEAFF.

This clone was detected once. The chain combines TRBV9 with TRBJ2-7; TRBD2 agrees at 8 bases. V shed 0 bases and J 0 bases; nucleotides not matched to a gene: 5. There are 16 residues in the CDR3. Germline-derived CDR1 and CDR2 are SGDLS and YYNGEE. CDR3 sequence: CASSVETSEISYEQYV. The CDR3 DNA sequence: TGTGCCAGCAGCGTAGAGACTAGCGAAATCTCCTACGAGCAGTACGTC.

CDR3 sequence: CASSSLAGGVLRTDTQYF. In DNA, the CDR3 is TGTGCCAGCAGCTCACTAGCGGGGGGCGTTTTACGCACAGATACGCAGTATTTT. The V and J genes are TRBV7-2 and TRBJ2-3, with TRBD2 identical over 12 bases. Per the germline V gene, CDR1 is SGHTA and CDR2 is FQGNSA. With V trimmed by 4 bases and J by 1 base, 9 bases remained unmatched. The CDR3 contains 18 residues. Filled out from reference TRBV7-2 and TRBJ2-3, the complete variable domain reads GAGVSQSPSNKVTEKGKDVELRCDPISGHTALYWYRQSLGQGLEFLIYFQGNSAPDKSGLPSDRFSAERTGGSVSTLTIQRTQQEDSAVYLCASSSLAGGVLRTDTQYFGPGTRLTVL.

Only one count was recorded for this clone. The V and J genes are TRBV5-6 and TRBJ2-7; D is unclear. Trimming took off 4 bases at V and 2 bases at J, with 13 bases between the two ends. The CDR3 spans 14 residues. Germline CDR1 is SGHDT and CDR2 is YYEEEE. The CDR3: CASSPLLVPYEQYV. CDR3 DNA: TGTGCCAGCAGCCCGCTACTCGTTCCCTACGAGCAGTACGTC.

The rearrangement links TRBV5-1 to TRBJ1-3, with 7 bases that match TRBD1. Germline CDR1 and CDR2: SGHRS and YFSETQ. The ends lost 4 bases at V and 1 base at J; junction bases unmatched: 5. The CDR3 spans 15 residues. The CDR3 DNA reads as TGCGCCAGCAGCGTAGCAGGGGGGTCTGGAAACACCATATATTTT. Protein: CASSVAGGSGNTIYF.

The V and J genes are TRBV27 and TRBJ2-2; the D gene is possibly TRBD2 (6 bases). The CDR3 length is 14 residues. The V and J ends lost 8 bases and 0 bases respectively, with 10 bases between them. CDR1 is MNHEY, CDR2 SMNVEV, per germline (reference sequence). CDR3 sequence (DNA): TGTGCCAGCGCCCCGGGGGCGAACACCGGGGAGCTGTTTTTT. Protein sequence: CASAPGANTGELFF.

The chain has TRBV7-2 and TRBJ1-3, with a weak D call TRBD1 (6 bases). Germline V CDR1 and CDR2: SGHTA, FQGNSA. The CDR3 has 15 residues. Trimming left V 3 bases short and J 3 bases short, with 12 bases between. The CDR3 here is CASSLGGQVGNTIYF. As DNA, the CDR3 is TGTGCCAGCAGCTTGGGGGGGCAGGTTGGAAACACCATATATTTT.

V and J are TRBV9 and TRBJ2-3; D perhaps matches TRBD1 (6 bases). The CDR3 sequence is 19 residues long. CDR1 is SGDLS and CDR2 is YYNGEE in the germline V gene. V was trimmed by 4 bases and J by 2 bases, leaving 26 bases between them. CDR3 sequence (DNA): TGTGCCAGCAGCTCGCCAGGGTCGGACAGCCTCCGAGCCACAGATACGCAGTATTTT. Translation: CASSSPGSDSLRATDTQYF.

This clone came up a few times. The V gene is TRBV5-1, the J gene TRBJ2-3; D is uncertain. Looked up from germline, CDR1 is SGHRS and CDR2 is YFSETQ. CDR3 length: 16 residues. V was trimmed by 0 bases and J by 3 bases, leaving 14 bases between them. CDR3 sequence: CASSLARVAGTDTQYF. Here the CDR3 DNA reads TGCGCCAGCAGCTTGGCCCGAGTAGCCGGGACAGATACGCAGTATTTT.

The rearrangement uses TRBV7-9 and TRBJ1-4, with 7 bases aligning to TRBD1. CDR1 is SEHNR, CDR2 FQNEAQ, per germline (reference sequence). This CDR3 contains 15 residues. With 5 bases clipped from V and 1 base from J, the junction kept 4 bases outside the gene matches. For the CDR3, the DNA is TGTGCCAGCAGCGCCTACAGGGGAACTAATGAAAAACTGTTTTTT. Translated, it gives CASSAYRGTNEKLFF.

This clone was detected only a few times. V and J are TRBV20-1 and TRBJ1-1; no clear D. The V gene's germline CDR1 is DFQATT and CDR2 SNEGSKA (reference sequence). The CDR3 has 13 amino acids. Trimming cost V 3 bases and J 0 bases, with 8 bases left between them. Written as DNA, the CDR3 is TGCAGTGCTAGTACGGGTCTGAACACTGAAGCTTTCTTT. This encodes CSASTGLNTEAFF.

The chain has TRBV6-1 and TRBJ1-1; D not resolved. The CDR3 consists of 13 residues. V was shortened by 1 base and J by 1 base, with 4 bases between the two germline ends. Per germline, CDR1 MNHNS and CDR2 SASEGT. The chain's CDR3 is CASSEGQNTEAFF. The CDR3 DNA sequence: TGTGCCAGCAGTGAAGGGCAGAACACTGAAGCTTTCTTT.

The gene calls are TRBV12-3 or TRBV12-4 and TRBJ1-3; no clear D. The CDR3 runs 13 residues. The ends were cut back, 6 bases at V and 0 bases at J, with 6 bases in the middle. CDR3 loop: CASRVSSGNTIYF. The CDR3 region has the DNA TGTGCCAGCAGGGTGAGCTCTGGAAACACCATATATTTT.

The rearrangement joins TRBV6-6 to TRBJ2-3; D may be TRBD1 (6 bases). Trimming took 6 bases from V and 3 from J, leaving 7 bases between them. CDR3 size: 12 residues. Looked up from germline, CDR1 is MNHNY and CDR2 is SVGAGI (reference sequence). The CDR3 DNA is TGTGCCAGCAGACAGGGAACAGATACGCAGTATTTT. This translates into CASRQGTDTQYF.

The chain joins TRBV7-9 to TRBJ1-3; 8 nucleotides align to TRBD1. Germline V gene sequence: CDR1 SEHNR, CDR2 FQNEAQ (reference sequence). V lost 5 bases, J lost 4 bases, and 7 bases stayed unmatched. CDR3 size: 15 residues. The CDR3 DNA is TGTGCCAGCAGCGCCGGGACAGGTCGCGGAAACACCATATATTTT. It yields the protein CASSAGTGRGNTIYF. The whole variable domain, filled in from reference TRBV7-9 and TRBJ1-3, reads DTGVSQNPRHKITKRGQNVTFRCDPISEHNRLYWYRQTLGQGPEFLTYFQNEAQLEKSRLLSDRFSAERPKGSFSTLEIQRTEQGDSAMYLCASSAGTGRGNTIYFGEGSWLTVV.

The V gene is TRBV18, the J gene TRBJ2-7; 8 bases are shared with TRBD1. Germline V CDR1 and CDR2: KGHSH, LQKENI. The junction had 6 bases not matched to a gene; V was cut back by 5 bases and J by 0 bases. The CDR3 length is 15 residues. CDR3 nucleotide sequence: TGTGCCAGCTCAGAAGACAGGGGAAGCTCCTACGAGCAGTACTTC. Amino acids: CASSEDRGSSYEQYF.

This clone was recorded once. The chain carries TRBV3-1 (or the pseudogene TRBV3-2) and TRBJ2-1, with D perhaps TRBD1 (6 bases). Trimming stripped 0 bases from V and 4 bases from J, with 19 bases between. The CDR3 is 18 amino acids. The germline gives CDR1 LGHDT, CDR2 YNNKEL (reference sequence). The DNA for the CDR3 is TGTGCCAGCAGCCAAGAGCTACGGGCTCAGGGGCTATACAATGAGCAGTTCTTC. It codes for CASSQELRAQGLYNEQFF.

This clone was detected only once. This chain connects TRBV18 to TRBJ2-2, with TRBD1 matching over 7 bases. V lost 4 bases and J lost 4; bases outside the gene matches: 6. Germline CDR1 and CDR2: KGHSH and LQKENI. The CDR3 spans 15 residues. The CDR3 DNA reads as TGTGCCAGCTCACAACAGGGGCTGGGCACCGGGGAGCTGTTTTTT. This sequence encodes CASSQQGLGTGELFF.

J is TRBJ2-3 and V is TRBV6-4, with D possibly TRBD2 on 6 matching bases. The CDR3 has 14 amino acids. Germline CDR1 and CDR2: MRHNA and SNTAGT. V was pared by 11 bases and J by 5 bases, with 20 bases between. The CDR3 nucleotides read TGTGCCGGCGTCTCCGGGGACTTTGGAGATACGCAGTATTTT. Amino acid sequence: CAGVSGDFGDTQYF.

V and J are TRBV4-1 and TRBJ1-3, with D possibly matching TRBD1 (6 bases). The germline V gene encodes CDR1 MGHRA and CDR2 YSYEKL. V lost 2 bases, J lost 0 bases, and 14 bases lay in between. The CDR3 consists of 17 residues. CDR3 coding DNA: TGCGCCAGCAGCCAACTGCTTACAGGGATCTCTGGAAACACCATATATTTT. Translating it yields CASSQLLTGISGNTIYF.

This clone was found many times. The rearrangement links TRBV11-2 to TRBJ2-1, with 7 positions matching TRBD1. Looked up from germline, CDR1 is SGHAT and CDR2 is FQNNGV. The CDR3 length is 15 residues. Trimming took 1 base from V and 9 from J; bases not matched to a gene: 9. CDR3 bases: TGTGCCAGCAGCTTAGGGGGACAGCGCGGCCGTGAGCAGTTCTTC. Amino acids: CASSLGGQRGREQFF.

The chain couples TRBV2 to TRBJ2-3; 7 bases fit TRBD1. The junction had 7 bases not matched to a gene; V was cut back by 9 bases and J by 1 base. The CDR3 is made up of 14 amino acids. Germline V lookup: CDR1 SNHLY, CDR2 FYNNEI. CDR3 bases: TGTGCCAGTGCCGGGACAGCGCGCACAGATACGCAGTATTTT. Protein product: CASAGTARTDTQYF.

In this sample, this clone turned up a few times. The J gene is TRBJ2-3, the V gene TRBV6-1; TRBD2 aligns across 11 bases. Germline trimming cut 2 bases from V and 5 bases from J; bases unmatched to any gene: 3. In germline, CDR1 is MNHNS, CDR2 SASEGT. The CDR3 loop spans 15 amino acids. CDR3 nucleotides: TGTGCCAGCAGTGAAACCCTAGCGGGGGGAGATACGCAGTATTTT. This encodes CASSETLAGGDTQYF.

CDR3 sequence: CASSLSGGPDTGELFF. CDR3 coding DNA: TGCGCCAGCAGCTTATCGGGGGGGCCGGACACCGGGGAGCTGTTTTTT. V is TRBV5-1 and J is TRBJ2-2; 8 nucleotides align to TRBD2. The CDR3 runs to 16 residues. V was pared by 2 bases and J by 3 bases, with 6 bases of the junction left unmatched. Looked up from germline, CDR1 is SGHRS and CDR2 is YFSETQ.

The chain uses TRBV6-5 and TRBJ1-6, with 9 nucleotides matching TRBD1. The V gene end was trimmed by 6 bases and the J gene end by 9 bases; junction bases not matched to a gene: 6. The CDR3 has 14 residues. In germline, CDR1 is MNHEY, CDR2 SVGAGI. Here the CDR3 DNA reads TGTGCCAGCAGAGGACAGGGGTCGGGTTCACCCCTCCACTTT. Encoded protein: CASRGQGSGSPLHF.